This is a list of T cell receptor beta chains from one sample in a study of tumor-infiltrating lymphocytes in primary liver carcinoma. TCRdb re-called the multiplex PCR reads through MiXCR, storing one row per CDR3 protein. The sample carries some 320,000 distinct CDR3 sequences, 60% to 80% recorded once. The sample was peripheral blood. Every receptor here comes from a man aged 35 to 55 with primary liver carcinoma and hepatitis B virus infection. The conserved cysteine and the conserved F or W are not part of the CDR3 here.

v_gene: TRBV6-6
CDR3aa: ASRVKGGTGLNQPQH

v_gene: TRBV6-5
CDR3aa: ASSLDFYSYNEQF

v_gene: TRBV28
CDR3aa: ASSLYGTPRSGNTIY

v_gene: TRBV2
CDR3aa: ASSEISEQY

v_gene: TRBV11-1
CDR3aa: VSGLVGSGTAF

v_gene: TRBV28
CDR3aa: ASSPPDSLNQPQH

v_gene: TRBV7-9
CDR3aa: ASSLGTRSYEQY

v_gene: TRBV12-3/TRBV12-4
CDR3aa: ASSLRLAGVVEQF

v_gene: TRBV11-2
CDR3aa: ASSVRLREQF

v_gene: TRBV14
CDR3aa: DSSQVTGACYGYT

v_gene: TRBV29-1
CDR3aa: SVVSGRGINQPQQ

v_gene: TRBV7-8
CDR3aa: ASSRFSGDRHNEQF

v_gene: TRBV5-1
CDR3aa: ASSLAQGVWNEQF

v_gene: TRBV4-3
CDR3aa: ASSQDLRQRGGDTQY

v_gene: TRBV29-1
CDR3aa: SALPRLAPPDTQY

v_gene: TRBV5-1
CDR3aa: ASSAGQRNEKLS

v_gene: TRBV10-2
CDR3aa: ASRLAGGTDTQY

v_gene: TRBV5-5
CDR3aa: ASSLEGGLAGGGQY

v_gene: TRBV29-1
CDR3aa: SVADRERVY

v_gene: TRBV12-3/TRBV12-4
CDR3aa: ASSLRLRAGGGEQF

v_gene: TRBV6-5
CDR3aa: ASSYSGPREAF

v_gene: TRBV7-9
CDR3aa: ASSPGTSGRFGETQY

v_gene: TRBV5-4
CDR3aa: ASSLLAGEDNEQF

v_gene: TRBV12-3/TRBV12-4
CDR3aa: ASSGNGELF

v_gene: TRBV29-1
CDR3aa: CVEVSGGNTEAF

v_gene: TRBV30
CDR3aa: VWTGTSGSPLH

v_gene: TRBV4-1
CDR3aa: ASSQGWDRPSTDTQY

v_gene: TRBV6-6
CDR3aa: ASSYRLAVYSEQF

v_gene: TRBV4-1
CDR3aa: ASSQTTWSAGANVLT

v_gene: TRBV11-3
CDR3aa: ASSFKGGFSYEQY

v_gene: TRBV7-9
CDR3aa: ASSSDSRSPYEQY

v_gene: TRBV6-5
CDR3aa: ASSSASGWTSSYEQY

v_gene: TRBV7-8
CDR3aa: ASSDGQGRGGGTEAF

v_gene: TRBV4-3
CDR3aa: ASSQDNVGQGTYNEQF

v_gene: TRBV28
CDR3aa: ASRSELYEQY

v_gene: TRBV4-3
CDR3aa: ASSQDLNVRDFAIYEQY

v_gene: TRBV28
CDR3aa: ASCLPTRATQY

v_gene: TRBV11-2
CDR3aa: TSSDPPSRRNNEQF

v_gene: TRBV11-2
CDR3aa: ASNFGSLLAGGRGETQY

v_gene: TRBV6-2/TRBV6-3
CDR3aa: ASSSGRRFYNEQF

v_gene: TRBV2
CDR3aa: ASEIRTENSPLH

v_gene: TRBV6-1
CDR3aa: ASSARGHGGEQF

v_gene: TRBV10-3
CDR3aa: AISESGSGANVLT

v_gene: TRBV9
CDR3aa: ASSVVRSYTDTQY

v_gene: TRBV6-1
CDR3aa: ASSVRGLEDTQY